The 6 T cell receptor beta chains given below trace back to one sample, sequenced in a study of T cell repertoires in cytomegalovirus infection. Using its own MiXCR run on the reads, TCRdb lists one record per CDR3 protein. Of around 550,000 distinct CDR3 sequences listed, approximately 25% are singletons. The sequenced sample consisted of PBMCs. All receptors come from a human donor in good health (CMV status not recorded). Some clones in this sample may be carry-over from other donors' samples.

The chain has TRBV19 and TRBJ2-5; TRBD2 might be the D (6 bases). The CDR3 is 14 amino acids. Germline V gives CDR1 LNHDA, CDR2 SQIVND (reference sequence). With 5 bases removed from V and 5 bases from J, the gap between germline ends came to 15 bases. CDR3 loop: CASSPEGRRETQYF. The CDR3 nucleotides are TGTGCCAGTAGTCCGGAGGGGAGGAGGGAGACCCAGTACTTC.

The sample holds a few counts of this clonotype. J is TRBJ2-4 and V is TRBV7-6; possible D gene TRBD2, 6 bases. V was trimmed by 1 base and J by 15 bases, leaving 19 bases between them. Germline CDR1 and CDR2: SGHVS and FNYEAQ. There are 14 residues in the CDR3. The CDR3 bases are TGTGCCAGCAGCTTAGGGGCGGGAAGGGTGAGCCCGTACTTC. Encoded protein: CASSLGAGRVSPYF.

V gene TRBV6-6 combines with J gene TRBJ2-1, with 12 bases fitting TRBD1. The CDR3 runs to 16 residues. V was clipped by 5 bases and J by 6 bases; unmatched bases: 8. CDR1 is MNHNY, CDR2 SVGAGI, per germline (reference sequence). The CDR3 nucleotides are TGTGCCAGCAGTGGGGGACAGGGGGCCGGGGGCAATGAGCAGTTCTTC. Translating it yields CASSGGQGAGGNEQFF.

The chain recombines TRBV28 with TRBJ2-7; D is possibly TRBD2 (7 bases). CDR3 length equals 14 residues. Trimming pared 6 bases from V and 2 bases from J, leaving 14 bases between. CDR1 and CDR2 (germline): MDHEN, SYDVKM. Written as DNA, the CDR3 is TGTGCCAGCAGGGAAACAGGGAGGGCCTACGAGCAGTACTTC. Its translation: CASRETGRAYEQYF.

This clonotype was seen many times. CDR3 amino acids: CASSLDFYREPGNEQFF. The DNA for the CDR3 is TGTGCCAGCAGCTTAGATTTTTACCGGGAGCCTGGCAATGAGCAGTTCTTC. This chain joins TRBV7-6 and TRBJ2-1, with D maybe TRBD2 (6 bases). CDR3 length equals 17 residues. The germline V and J ends were trimmed by 1 base and 6 bases, with 19 bases remaining between them. The germline V gene encodes CDR1 SGHVS and CDR2 FNYEAQ.

The CDR3 protein is CSVEIRPETVIYF. The CDR3 bases are TGCAGCGTTGAGATCCGGCCGGAGACAGTCATCTATTTT. This rearrangement joins TRBV29-1 to TRBJ1-3; weak D call: TRBD1 (5 bases). With 3 bases removed from V and 16 bases from J, the gap between germline ends came to 22 bases. The CDR3 has 13 amino acids. Germline V gene lookup returns CDR1 SQVTM and CDR2 ANQGSEA. The complete variable domain, with remaining parts taken from reference TRBV29-1 and TRBJ1-3, reads SAVISQKPSRDICQRGTSLTIQCQVDSQVTMMFWYRQQPGQSLTLIATANQGSEATYESGFVIDKFPISRPNLTFSTLTVSNMSPEDSSIYLCSVEIRPETVIYFGEGSWLTVV.